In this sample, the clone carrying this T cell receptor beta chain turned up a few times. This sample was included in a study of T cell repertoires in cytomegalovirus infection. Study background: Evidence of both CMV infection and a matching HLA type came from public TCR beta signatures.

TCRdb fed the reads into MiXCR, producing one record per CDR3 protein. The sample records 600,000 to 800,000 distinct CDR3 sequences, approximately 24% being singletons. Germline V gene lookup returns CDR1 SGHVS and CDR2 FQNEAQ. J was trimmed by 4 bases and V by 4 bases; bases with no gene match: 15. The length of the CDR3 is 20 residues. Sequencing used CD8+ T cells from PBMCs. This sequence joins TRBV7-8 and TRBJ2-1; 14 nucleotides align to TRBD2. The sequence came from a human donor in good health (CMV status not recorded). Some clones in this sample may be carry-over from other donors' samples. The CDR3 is CASSSTSGGAWSLGYNEQFF. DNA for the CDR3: TGTGCCAGCAGCTCGACTAGCGGGGGGGCCTGGAGCCTAGGATACAATGAGCAGTTCTTC.